Presented here are 10 T cell receptor beta chains from one specimen sequenced in a study of blood T cell repertoires in COVID-19. Sequencing used immunoSEQ multiplex PCR; TCRdb keeps in-frame clones, though not all of them. The sample includes over 85,000 clones, around 90% of them seen just once. Sequenced sample: peripheral blood. The receptor set was obtained from a man between 45 and 60 years old with active or convalescent COVID-19.

V usage is TRBV19 and J usage is TRBJ1-2, with 7 bases fitting TRBD1. Per the germline V gene, CDR1 is LNHDA and CDR2 is SQIVND (reference sequence). With 4 bases clipped from V and 8 bases from J, the junction kept 13 bases outside the gene matches. The CDR3 runs to 15 residues. CDR3 DNA sequence: TGTGCCAGTAGTAGATCGACAGGGAAGCAGAAAGGCTACACCTTC. It specifies CASSRSTGKQKGYTF. The whole variable domain, filled in from reference TRBV19 and TRBJ1-2, reads DGGITQSPKYLFRKEGQNVTLSCEQNLNHDAMYWYRQDPGQGLRLIYYSQIVNDFQKGDIAEGYSVSREKKESFPLTVTSAQKNPTAFYLCASSRSTGKQKGYTFGSGTRLTVV.

The chain links TRBV4-2 to TRBJ2-5; the match to TRBD2 covers 11 bases. The CDR3 length is 17 residues. Trimming cost V 1 base and J 1 base; bases outside gene matches: 5. CDR1 is LGHNA and CDR2 is YNFKEQ in the germline V gene. The CDR3 here is CASSQVSGTSGQETQYF. Written as DNA, the CDR3 is TGTGCCAGCAGCCAAGTCTCCGGGACTAGCGGCCAAGAGACCCAGTACTTC.

The DNA for the CDR3 is TGTGCCAGCAGCTTGGGGGGGGCCGGGACATCCTCACCCCTCCACTTT. Protein: CASSLGGAGTSSPLHF. The rearrangement joins TRBV7-8 to TRBJ1-6; possibly TRBD1 for D (6 bases). Trimming removed 3 bases from V and 10 bases from J, with 19 bases in between. The CDR3 runs 16 residues. Germline V gene lookup returns CDR1 SGHVS and CDR2 FQNEAQ.

This clone was seen once. J is TRBJ1-3 and V is TRBV7-9; D is unclear. CDR3 length: 15 residues. V was trimmed by 5 bases and J by 0 bases, leaving 11 bases between them. The germline V gene has CDR1 SEHNR and CDR2 FQNEAQ (reference sequence). This chain's CDR3 is CASSPREGSGNTIYF. The CDR3 DNA follows: TGTGCCAGCAGCCCGCGTGAGGGCTCTGGAAACACCATATATTTT.

The count of this clone is one. The chain employs TRBV6-1 and TRBJ1-1; 7 nucleotides align to TRBD1. The CDR3 runs to 14 residues. V shed 3 bases and J 3 bases; nucleotides not matched to a gene: 4. Germline CDR1 reads MNHNS; CDR2 reads SASEGT. The CDR3 loop reads CASSDGDRHTEAFF. CDR3 coding DNA: TGTGCCAGCAGTGATGGGGACAGACACACTGAAGCTTTCTTT.

The CDR3 sequence: CASSAPQVAGGPNGYTF. DNA for the CDR3: TGTGCCAGCAGTGCTCCCCAAGTGGCAGGGGGCCCTAATGGCTACACCTTC. The chain carries TRBV28 and TRBJ1-2; 8 nucleotides line up with TRBD1. The ends lost 5 bases at V and 6 bases at J; junction bases unmatched: 17. Germline-derived CDR1 and CDR2 are MDHEN and SYDVKM. This CDR3 is built from 17 residues.

CDR3 bases: TGTGCCAGCAGCCGCTCGGTAATTCCCAATTCACCCCTCCACTTT. This encodes CASSRSVIPNSPLHF. The rearrangement joins TRBV3-1 (or the pseudogene TRBV3-2) to TRBJ1-6; D ambiguous. Germline CDR1 is LGHDT and CDR2 is YNNKEL (reference sequence). The CDR3 has 15 residues. V was trimmed by 4 bases and J by 7 bases, leaving 14 bases between them.

The chain uses TRBV7-8 and TRBJ2-2; 11 bases line up with TRBD1. From germline, CDR1 is SGHVS and CDR2 FQNEAQ. The ends lost 2 bases at V and 6 bases at J; junction bases unmatched: 2. This CDR3 has 15 residues. The CDR3 reads CASSLRDRGAGELFF. Written as DNA, the CDR3 is TGTGCCAGCAGCTTACGGGACAGGGGGGCCGGGGAGCTGTTTTTT.

This clone appeared a single time. The CDR3 loop reads CATSRDQTGGNTIYF. The DNA for the CDR3 is TGTGCCACCAGCAGAGATCAGACAGGCGGAAACACCATATATTTT. The J gene is TRBJ1-3, the V gene TRBV15, with a weak D call TRBD1 (6 bases). In germline, CDR1 is LNHNV, CDR2 YYDKDF (reference sequence). The CDR3 sequence is 15 residues long. Trimming stripped 0 bases from V and 4 bases from J, with 10 bases between.

V gene TRBV28 combines with J gene TRBJ1-4; D is ambiguous. Germline V gene lookup returns CDR1 MDHEN and CDR2 SYDVKM. CDR3 length: 16 amino acids. Trimming took off 0 bases at V and 3 bases at J, with 11 bases between the two ends. The CDR3 DNA is TGTGCCAGCAGTTTATGGGGCACAGCCCCTAATGAAAAACTGTTTTTT. This translates into CASSLWGTAPNEKLFF.